This T cell receptor beta chain derives from a study of beta chain features in type 1 diabetes. Study in general: Age, gender and cell yields were alike across patients and healthy donors. Across all samples, roughly 100,000,000 sorted cells were examined.

Whole-study results and caveats: Shorter templates may be favored by PCR, equally so in patients and controls. The study found moderately but significantly shorter TCRB CDR3s in all four CD4+ subsets of Type 1 diabetes patients. Patients with type 1 diabetes showed fewer VDJ junction insertions and more deletions.

This clone has just a few counts. What it recognizes is unknown. All of the isolated RNA was reverse transcribed, so expressed TCRB transcripts were sequenced. Clones were read by immunoSEQ multiplex PCR, and TCRdb kept only the in-frame ones, dropping some. Among about 700,000 clones listed, 13% were seen once. Sequencing was carried out using naive CD4+ T cells from blood. This clonotype was sampled from a man aged 18 to 30 with type 1 diabetes.

CDR3 residues: CASSWGDSSIDEQFF. CDR3 in DNA: TGTGCCAGCAGCTGGGGGGACAGCTCTATCGATGAGCAGTTCTTC. The V call is TRBV7-9, the J call TRBJ2-1, with a weak D call TRBD1 (7 bases). CDR1 and CDR2 from the germline V gene are SEHNR and FQNEAQ (reference sequence). The CDR3 runs 15 residues. V shed 4 bases and J shed 8 bases, with 18 bases lying between them.